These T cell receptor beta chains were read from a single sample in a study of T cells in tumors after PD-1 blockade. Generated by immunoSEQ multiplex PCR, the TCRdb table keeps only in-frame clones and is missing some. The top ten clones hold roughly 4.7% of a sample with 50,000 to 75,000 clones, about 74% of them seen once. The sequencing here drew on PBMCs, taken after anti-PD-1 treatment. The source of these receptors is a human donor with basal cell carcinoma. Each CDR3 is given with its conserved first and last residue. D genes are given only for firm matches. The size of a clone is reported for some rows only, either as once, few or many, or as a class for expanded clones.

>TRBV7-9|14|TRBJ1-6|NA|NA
CASSLGGDLSPLHF
TGTGCCAGCAGCTTAGGGGGGGACTTGTCACCCCTCCACTTT
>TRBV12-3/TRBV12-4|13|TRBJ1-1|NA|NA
CASSFSMNTEAFF
TGTGCCAGCAGCTTTAGCATGAACACTGAAGCTTTCTTT
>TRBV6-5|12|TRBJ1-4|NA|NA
CASSGQNEKLFF
TGTGCCAGCAGCGGACAGAATGAAAAACTGTTTTTT
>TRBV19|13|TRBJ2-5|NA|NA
CAISGHNQETQYF
TGTGCCATATCAGGACACAACCAAGAGACCCAGTACTTC
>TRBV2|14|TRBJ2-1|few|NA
CASSEGLVTHEQFF
TGTGCCAGCAGTGAAGGGTTGGTCACGCATGAGCAGTTCTTC
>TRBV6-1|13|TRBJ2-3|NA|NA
CASSERGTDTQYF
TGTGCCAGCAGTGAGAGGGGCACAGATACGCAGTATTTT
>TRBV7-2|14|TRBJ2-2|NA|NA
CASSLLGSTGELFF
TGTGCCAGCAGCTTACTAGGAAGCACCGGGGAGCTGTTTTTT
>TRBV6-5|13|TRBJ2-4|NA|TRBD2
CATFGTSGGIQYF
TGTGCCACTTTTGGGACTAGCGGGGGAATTCAGTACTTC
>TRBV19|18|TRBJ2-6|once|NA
CASSPRTHGISGANVLTF
TGTGCCAGTAGTCCTAGGACCCATGGAATCTCTGGGGCCAACGTCCTGACTTTC
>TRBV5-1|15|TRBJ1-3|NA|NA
CASSLPTDSGNTIYF
TGCGCCAGCAGTTTACCGACCGACTCTGGAAACACCATATATTTT
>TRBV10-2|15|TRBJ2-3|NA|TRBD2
CASMGGLAGTDTQYF
TGCGCCAGCATGGGAGGACTAGCGGGCACAGATACGCAGTATTTT
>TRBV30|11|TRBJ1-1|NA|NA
CAGRGFAEAFF
TGTGCCGGCAGGGGATTCGCTGAAGCTTTCTTT
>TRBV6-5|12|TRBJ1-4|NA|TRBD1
CASIGDSEKLFF
TGTGCCAGCATTGGGGACAGTGAAAAACTGTTTTTT
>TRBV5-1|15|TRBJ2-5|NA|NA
CASSLVGVLDETQYF
TGCGCCAGCAGCTTGGTTGGGGTTCTGGATGAGACCCAGTACTTC
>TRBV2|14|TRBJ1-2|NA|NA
CASSEEGQGSGYTF
TGTGCCAGCAGTGAAGAGGGGCAGGGGTCTGGCTACACCTTC
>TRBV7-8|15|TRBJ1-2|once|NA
CASSLVGQSSYGYTF
TGTGCCAGCAGCTTAGTAGGGCAGAGTTCCTATGGCTACACCTTC
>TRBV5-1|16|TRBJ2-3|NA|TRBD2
CASSLEVAGGQDTQYF
TGCGCCAGCAGCTTGGAGGTAGCGGGGGGTCAAGATACGCAGTATTTT
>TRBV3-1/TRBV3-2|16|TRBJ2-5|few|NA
CASSPVGGVGGETQYF
TGTGCCAGCAGCCCAGTAGGCGGGGTAGGTGGAGAGACCCAGTACTTC
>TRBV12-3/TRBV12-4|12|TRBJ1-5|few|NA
CASSFRWQPQHF
TGTGCCAGCAGTTTTCGATGGCAGCCCCAGCATTTT
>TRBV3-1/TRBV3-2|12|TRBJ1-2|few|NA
CASSQEGVGYTF
TGTGCCAGCAGCCAAGAGGGCGTGGGCTACACCTTC
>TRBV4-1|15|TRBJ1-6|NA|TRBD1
CASSHPGQGISPLHF
TGCGCCAGCAGCCATCCAGGACAGGGGATTTCACCCCTCCACTTT
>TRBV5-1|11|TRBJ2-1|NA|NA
CASGSGDEQFF
TGCGCCAGTGGCTCGGGGGATGAGCAGTTCTTC
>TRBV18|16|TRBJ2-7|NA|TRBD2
CASSPDLGRGGLEQYF
TGTGCCAGCTCACCCGATCTTGGGCGGGGGGGCCTCGAGCAGTACTTC
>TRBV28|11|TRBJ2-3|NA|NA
CASSLENTQYF
TGTGCCAGCAGTTTGGAAAATACGCAGTATTTT
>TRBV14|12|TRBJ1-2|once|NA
CASSQVGVGYTF
TGTGCCAGCAGCCAAGTTGGGGTTGGCTACACCTTC
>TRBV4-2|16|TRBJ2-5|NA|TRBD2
CASSQGFSGGHETQYF
TGTGCCAGCAGCCAGGGTTTTAGCGGGGGGCACGAGACCCAGTACTTC
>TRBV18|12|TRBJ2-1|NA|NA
CASSLPGVEQFF
TGTGCCAGCTCACTCCCGGGGGTGGAGCAGTTCTTC
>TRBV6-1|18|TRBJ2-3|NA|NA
CASSESGRAQRDTDTQYF
TGTGCCAGCAGTGAATCTGGACGGGCCCAAAGGGACACAGATACGCAGTATTTT
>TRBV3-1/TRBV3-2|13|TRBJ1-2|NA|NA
CASSQEGGDGYTF
TGTGCCAGCAGCCAAGAAGGAGGTGATGGCTACACCTTC
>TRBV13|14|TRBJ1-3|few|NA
CASSSSGAGNTIYF
TGTGCCAGCAGCTCATCAGGGGCGGGAAACACCATATATTTT
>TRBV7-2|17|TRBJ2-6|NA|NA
CASSPHAPSSGANVLTF
TGTGCCAGCAGCCCTCATGCACCAAGCTCTGGGGCCAACGTCCTGACTTTC
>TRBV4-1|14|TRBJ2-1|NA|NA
CASSQNGGPNEQFF
TGCGCCAGCAGCCAAAACGGGGGGCCCAATGAGCAGTTCTTC
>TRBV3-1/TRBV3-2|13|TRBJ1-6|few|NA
CASSQLGDSPLHF
TGTGCCAGCAGCCAACTTGGGGACTCACCCCTCCACTTT
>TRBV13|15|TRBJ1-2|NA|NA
CASSLLLGLGYGYTF
TGTGCCAGCAGCTTACTGCTAGGGCTCGGGTATGGCTACACCTTC
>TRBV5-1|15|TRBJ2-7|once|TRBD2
CASSPQTSGGNEQYF
TGCGCCAGCAGCCCCCAGACTAGCGGGGGGAACGAGCAGTACTTC
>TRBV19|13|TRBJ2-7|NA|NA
CASRDGNGDEQYF
TGTGCCAGCAGGGATGGCAATGGGGACGAGCAGTACTTC
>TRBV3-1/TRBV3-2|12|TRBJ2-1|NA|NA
CASSQGVGEQFF
TGTGCCAGCAGCCAAGGTGTGGGTGAGCAGTTCTTC